A single sample is the source of the 6 T cell receptor beta chains below, sequenced in a study of vaccination and CD4 T cells after COVID-19. This sample's treatment: roughly 10-day PBMC culture with coronavirus spike peptide pools or control peptides (ViraFEST assay). Sequenced with the Oncomine TCR Beta short-read assay was DNA taken from cultured CD4+ T cells. TCRdb re-called the PCR reads through MiXCR, storing one row per CDR3 protein. The sample consists of approximately 19,000 distinct CDR3 sequences, about 50% of them appearing once. For these TCRs, the target antigens are not known. Sample: CD4+ T cells from blood, cultured in vitro, taken before SARS-CoV-2 vaccination. The receptors stem from a human donor who had recovered from COVID-19.

Only a few counts were recorded for this clonotype. The chain carries TRBV27 and TRBJ1-1, with D tentatively TRBD1 (5 bases). CDR1 and CDR2 from the germline V gene are MNHEY and SMNVEV (reference sequence). Trimming left V 3 bases short and J 1 base short, with 12 bases between. The CDR3 spans 15 residues. This chain's CDR3 is CASSFDPQGNTEAFF. CDR3 DNA: TGTGCCAGCAGTTTCGACCCCCAGGGGAACACTGAAGCTTTCTTT.

V gene TRBV6-1 combines with J gene TRBJ2-2; 7 bases align to TRBD1. There are 15 residues in the CDR3. The J segment lost 3 bases and the V segment lost 8 bases, leaving 9 bases of the junction unmatched. Germline assignment: CDR1 MNHNS and CDR2 SASEGT. CDR3 in DNA: TGTGCCAGCCATACAGGGGAAAGAGACACCGGGGAGCTGTTTTTT. The encoded protein is CASHTGERDTGELFF.

This sequence joins TRBV2 and TRBJ1-1, with D tentatively TRBD1 (5 bases). The CDR3 consists of 12 residues. V lost 4 bases to trimming and J lost 11 bases, with 14 bases between them. Germline V gene data show CDR1 as SNHLY and CDR2 as FYNNEI. CDR3 residues: CASSVLSWGAFF. CDR3 in DNA: TGTGCCAGCAGTGTTCTCTCCTGGGGGGCTTTCTTT.

J is TRBJ1-1 and V is TRBV11-3, with D maybe TRBD1 (5 bases). The germline V gene has CDR1 SGHNT and CDR2 YENEEA. V was pared by 4 bases and J by 5 bases, with 17 bases between. This CDR3 is 15 amino acids long. The CDR3 DNA is TGTGCCAGCAGCTCCTACTCCAGGGAGGAGACTGAAGCTTTCTTT. Its translation is CASSSYSREETEAFF.

The chain links TRBV19 to TRBJ2-7; 9 bases map to TRBD1. Unmatched junction bases numbered 2, after V lost 3 bases and J lost 2 bases. CDR1 is LNHDA and CDR2 is SQIVND in the germline V gene (reference sequence). The CDR3 totals 14 residues. The CDR3 sequence: CASSIRQGAYEQYF. The CDR3 region has the DNA TGTGCCAGTAGTATTCGACAGGGGGCCTACGAGCAGTACTTC.

This clonotype was detected a few times. This rearrangement joins TRBV10-3 to TRBJ2-7, with 8 bases lining up with TRBD2. Trimming at V came to 6 bases and at J to 3 bases, leaving 7 bases not matched to a gene. The CDR3 sequence is 14 residues long. Germline V gene sequence: CDR1 ENHRY, CDR2 SYGVKD. The CDR3 DNA follows: TGTGCCATCAGCTCGGGACTAGATATCTACGAGCAGTACTTC. Its protein product is CAISSGLDIYEQYF.